The entry below describes one TCR beta chain. Its antigen is not identified. The donors were in the approximately 120-subject validation cohort, distinct from the roughly 700-subject first cohort. Germline CDR1 and CDR2: PRHDT and FYEKMQ (reference sequence). The CDR3 totals 16 residues. The V end lost 5 bases, the J end lost 5 bases, and 21 bases lay between the germline ends. This specimen belongs to a study of cytomegalovirus exposure and HLA in healthy donors. Regarding the study as a whole: In vitro experiments confirmed that a few CMV-associated chains were specific for CMV antigens. For most TCR sequences rarity was the rule, although some public TCRs occurred in many donors.

Repertoires were generated with immunoSEQ multiplex PCR, while TCRdb's copy carries only in-frame clones and drops some. The table shows over 100,000 clones, with roughly 90% occurring only once. The TCR comes from a woman aged 18-35 years in good health and CMV-seropositive. Material: PBMCs. V gene TRBV13 combines with J gene TRBJ1-1; tentatively, D is TRBD1 (5 bases). CDR3 residues: CASSPSPRGGRTEAFF. The CDR3 DNA is TGTGCCAGCAGCCCCAGCCCCCGCGGGGGAAGGACTGAAGCTTTCTTT.